The clone carrying this TCR beta chain was observed at least ten times. The target antigen is unknown. cDNA was made from 500 ng RNA using alpha and beta constant primers. Alpha and beta chain libraries were made separately by chain-specific third strand synthesis with multiplexing indices. A 5' RACE adapter with a random hexamer and the SP2 primer site was joined to cDNA. TCRdb recomputed calls from the 5' RACE reads with MiXCR, one row per CDR3 protein. The sample includes 15,000 to 20,000 distinct CDR3 sequences, around 5.5% of them seen just once. The data are from a study of HIV-infected patients and healthy controls. Findings and caveats of the study: Compared with controls, mean Gini indices were significantly raised in HIV-infected repertoires, possibly indicating oligoclonality.

No cell fractionation was done, so the repertoire covers all unsorted peripheral blood T cells. Between the trimmed V and J ends, which lost 5 bases and 1 base, there was a span of 14 bases. There are 15 residues in the CDR3. The germline gives CDR1 MNHEY, CDR2 SVGEGT. V is TRBV6-2 or TRBV6-3 and J is TRBJ2-5; D is unresolved. The receptor was derived from an adult in good health. The sample was blood. CDR3 protein: CASSPLQQTQETQYF. CDR3 nucleotide sequence: TGTGCCAGCAGTCCGCTTCAGCAGACCCAAGAGACCCAGTACTTC.